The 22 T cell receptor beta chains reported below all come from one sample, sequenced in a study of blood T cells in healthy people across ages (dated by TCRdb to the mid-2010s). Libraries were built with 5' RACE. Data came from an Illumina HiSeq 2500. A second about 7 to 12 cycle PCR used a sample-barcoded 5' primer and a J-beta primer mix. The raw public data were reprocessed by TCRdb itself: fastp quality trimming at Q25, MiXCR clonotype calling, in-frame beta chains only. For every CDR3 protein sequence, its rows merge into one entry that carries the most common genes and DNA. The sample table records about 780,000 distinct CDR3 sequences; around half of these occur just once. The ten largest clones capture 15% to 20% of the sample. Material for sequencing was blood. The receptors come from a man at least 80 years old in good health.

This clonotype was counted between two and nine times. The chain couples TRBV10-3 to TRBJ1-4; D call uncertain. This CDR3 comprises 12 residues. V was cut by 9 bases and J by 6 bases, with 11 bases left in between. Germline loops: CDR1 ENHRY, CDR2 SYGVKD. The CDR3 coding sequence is TGTGCCATTGGACGGGATGATGAAAAACTGTTTTTT. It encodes CAIGRDDEKLFF.

The CDR3 loop is CASSPGTGQAGANVLTF. In DNA form, the CDR3 reads TGTGCCAGCAGTCCGGGGACAGGTCAGGCTGGGGCCAACGTCCTGACTTTC. The rearrangement uses TRBV27 and TRBJ2-6, with 8 positions matching TRBD1. J was trimmed by 2 bases and V by 5 bases; bases with no gene match: 8. Per the germline V gene, CDR1 is MNHEY and CDR2 is SMNVEV (reference sequence). The CDR3 extends over 17 amino acids.

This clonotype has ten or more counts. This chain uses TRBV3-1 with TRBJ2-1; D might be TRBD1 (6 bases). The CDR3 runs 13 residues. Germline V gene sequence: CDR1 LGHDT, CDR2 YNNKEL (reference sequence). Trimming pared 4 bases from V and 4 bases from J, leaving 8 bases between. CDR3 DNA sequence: TGTGCCAGCAGCCGGGGACAATACAATGAGCAGTTCTTC. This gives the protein CASSRGQYNEQFF.

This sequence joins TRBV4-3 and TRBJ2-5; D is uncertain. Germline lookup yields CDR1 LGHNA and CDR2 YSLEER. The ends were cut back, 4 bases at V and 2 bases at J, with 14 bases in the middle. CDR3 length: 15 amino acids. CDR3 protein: CASSPMGSRQETQYF. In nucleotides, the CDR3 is TGCGCCAGCAGCCCAATGGGCTCCAGACAAGAGACCCAGTACTTC.

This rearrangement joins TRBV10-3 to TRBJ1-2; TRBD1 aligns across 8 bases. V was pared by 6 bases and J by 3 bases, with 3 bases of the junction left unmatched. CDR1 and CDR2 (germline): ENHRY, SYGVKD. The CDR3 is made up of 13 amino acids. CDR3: CAIRGQDDYGYTF. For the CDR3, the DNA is TGTGCCATCAGGGGACAGGATGACTATGGCTACACCTTC.

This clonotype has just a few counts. In DNA, the CDR3 is TGTGCCAGCAAGGGACAGGGTACAACTAGTGGACTAGCGTGGGGGTCCAAAAACATTCAGTACTTC. Translated: CASKGQGTTSGLAWGSKNIQYF. The rearrangement uses TRBV12-3 or TRBV12-4 and TRBJ2-4; D tentatively fits TRBD1 or TRBD2 (9 bases each). This CDR3 spans 22 amino acids. V lost 7 bases to trimming and J lost 2 bases, with 36 bases between them.

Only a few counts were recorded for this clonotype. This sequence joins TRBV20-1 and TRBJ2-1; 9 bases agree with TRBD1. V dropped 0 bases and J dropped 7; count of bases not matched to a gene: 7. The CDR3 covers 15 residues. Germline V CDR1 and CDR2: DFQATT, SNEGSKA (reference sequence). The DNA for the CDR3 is TGCAGTGCTAGAGATCGGGGACAGGGTTGGAATGAGCAGTTCTTC. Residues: CSARDRGQGWNEQFF.

The CDR3: CASSLERREMDEQFF. The CDR3 DNA reads TGCGCCAGCAGCTTGGAACGGCGGGAGATGGATGAGCAGTTCTTC. The J gene is TRBJ2-1, the V gene TRBV5-1; the match to TRBD2 covers 7 bases. The CDR3 extends over 15 amino acids. V shed 0 bases, J shed 8 bases, and the junction held 8 bases outside the gene matches. Germline assignment: CDR1 SGHRS and CDR2 YFSETQ.

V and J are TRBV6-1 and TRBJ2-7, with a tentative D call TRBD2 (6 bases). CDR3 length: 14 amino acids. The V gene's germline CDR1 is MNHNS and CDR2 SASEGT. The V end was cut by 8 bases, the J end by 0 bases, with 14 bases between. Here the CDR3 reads CASERGGDSYEQYF. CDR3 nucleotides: TGTGCCAGCGAAAGGGGCGGGGACTCCTACGAGCAGTACTTC.

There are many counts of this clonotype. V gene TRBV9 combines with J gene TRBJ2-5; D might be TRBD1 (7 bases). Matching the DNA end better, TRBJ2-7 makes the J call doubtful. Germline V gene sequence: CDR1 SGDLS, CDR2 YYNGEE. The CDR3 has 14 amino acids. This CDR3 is CASSRVTGRGEQYF. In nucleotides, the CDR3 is TGTGCCAGCAGCAGAGTGACAGGGCGGGGCGAGCAGTACTTC.

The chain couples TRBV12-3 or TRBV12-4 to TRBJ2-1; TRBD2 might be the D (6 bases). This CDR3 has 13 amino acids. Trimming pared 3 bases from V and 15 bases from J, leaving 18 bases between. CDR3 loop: CASSFTGEARAFF. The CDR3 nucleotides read TGTGCCAGCAGTTTTACCGGGGAGGCGAGGGCGTTCTTC.

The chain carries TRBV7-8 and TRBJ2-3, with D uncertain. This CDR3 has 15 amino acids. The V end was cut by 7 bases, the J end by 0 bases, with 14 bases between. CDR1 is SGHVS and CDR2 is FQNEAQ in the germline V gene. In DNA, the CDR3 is TGTGCCAGCACCCCCCCGGCAGCTAGCACAGATACGCAGTATTTT. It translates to CASTPPAASTDTQYF.

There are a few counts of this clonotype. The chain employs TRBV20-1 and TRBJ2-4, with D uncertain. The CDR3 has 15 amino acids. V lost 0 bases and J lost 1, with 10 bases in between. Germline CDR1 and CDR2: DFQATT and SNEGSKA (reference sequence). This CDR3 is CSARDLQDAKNIQYF. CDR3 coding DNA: TGCAGTGCTAGAGATTTGCAGGACGCCAAAAACATTCAGTACTTC.

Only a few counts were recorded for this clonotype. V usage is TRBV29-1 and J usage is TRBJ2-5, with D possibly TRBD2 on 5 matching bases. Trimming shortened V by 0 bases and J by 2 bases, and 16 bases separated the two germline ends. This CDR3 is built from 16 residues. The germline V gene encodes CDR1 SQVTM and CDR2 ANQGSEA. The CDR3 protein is CSVEDWGEPTQETQYF. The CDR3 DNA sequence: TGCAGCGTTGAAGATTGGGGAGAACCAACGCAAGAGACCCAGTACTTC.

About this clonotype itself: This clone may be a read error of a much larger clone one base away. This CDR3 reads CASTVQGGYYEQYF. Written as DNA, the CDR3 is TGTGCCAGTACAGTACAGGGGGGATACTACGAGCAGTACTTC. The gene calls are TRBV6-1 and TRBJ2-7; 8 bases match TRBD1. The CDR3 contains 14 residues. After removal of 9 bases from V and 3 bases from J, the junction contained 10 bases not matched to a gene. Germline CDR1 and CDR2: MNHNS and SASEGT.

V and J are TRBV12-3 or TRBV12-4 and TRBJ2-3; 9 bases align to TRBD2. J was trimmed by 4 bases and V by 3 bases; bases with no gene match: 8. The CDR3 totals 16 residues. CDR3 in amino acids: CASSLAAGGSPDTQYF. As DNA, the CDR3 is TGTGCCAGCAGTTTGGCGGCGGGAGGGAGCCCAGATACGCAGTATTTT.

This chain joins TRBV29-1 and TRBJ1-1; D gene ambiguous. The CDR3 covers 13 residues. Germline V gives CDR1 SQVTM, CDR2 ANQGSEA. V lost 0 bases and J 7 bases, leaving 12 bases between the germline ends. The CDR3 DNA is TGCAGCGTTGAAGACCCCCGGGCAGATGAAGCTTTCTTT. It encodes CSVEDPRADEAFF.

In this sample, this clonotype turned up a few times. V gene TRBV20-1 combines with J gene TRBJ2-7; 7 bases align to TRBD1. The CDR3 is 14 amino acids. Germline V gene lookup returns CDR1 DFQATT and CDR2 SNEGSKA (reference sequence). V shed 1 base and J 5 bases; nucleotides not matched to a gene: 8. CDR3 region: CSARGPGQFHEQYF. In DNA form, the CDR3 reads TGCAGTGCTAGAGGACCGGGACAGTTCCACGAGCAGTACTTC.

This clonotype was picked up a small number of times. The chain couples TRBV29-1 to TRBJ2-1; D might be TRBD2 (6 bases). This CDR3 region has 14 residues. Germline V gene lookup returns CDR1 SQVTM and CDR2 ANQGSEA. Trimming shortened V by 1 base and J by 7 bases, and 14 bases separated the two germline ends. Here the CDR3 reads CSVEGVGRENEQFF. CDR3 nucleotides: TGCAGCGTTGAAGGAGTCGGGAGAGAAAATGAGCAGTTCTTC.

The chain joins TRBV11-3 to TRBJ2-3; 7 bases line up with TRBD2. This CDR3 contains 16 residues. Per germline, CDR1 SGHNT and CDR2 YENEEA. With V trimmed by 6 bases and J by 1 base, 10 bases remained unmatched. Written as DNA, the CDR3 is TGTGCCAGCAGTATTAGAGCGGGGATCGGCACAGATACGCAGTATTTT. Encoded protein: CASSIRAGIGTDTQYF.

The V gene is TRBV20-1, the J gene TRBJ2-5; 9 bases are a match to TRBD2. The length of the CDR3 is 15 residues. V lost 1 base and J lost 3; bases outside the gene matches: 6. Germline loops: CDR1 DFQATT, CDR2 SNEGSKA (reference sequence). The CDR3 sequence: CSARGAGGPEETQYF. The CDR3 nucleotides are TGCAGTGCTAGAGGGGCGGGGGGGCCGGAAGAGACCCAGTACTTC.

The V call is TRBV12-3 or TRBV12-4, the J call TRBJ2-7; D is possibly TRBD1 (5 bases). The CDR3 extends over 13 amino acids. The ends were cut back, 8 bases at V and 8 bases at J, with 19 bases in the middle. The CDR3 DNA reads TGTGCCAGCCTACCAAGGGGCTCCTGGAAGCAGTACTTC. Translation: CASLPRGSWKQYF.